What follows are 20 T cell receptor beta chains derived from one specimen sequenced in a study of T cells in Graves' hyperthyroidism and ophthalmopathy. Template material for amplifying TCR beta CDR3 regions consisted of RNA transcripts. Carried out on the TCR CDR3, a first-round RT-PCR used the HTBI primer set. TCRdb re-called the multiplex PCR reads through MiXCR, storing one row per CDR3 protein. Among around 600,000 distinct CDR3 sequences listed, 12% to 15% were seen once. The sequencing sample was made of blood. The receptors stem from a woman aged 18-35 years with Graves' ophthalmopathy.

This clonotype came up many times. V usage is TRBV12-5 and J usage is TRBJ2-1, with 7 bases lining up with TRBD2. This CDR3 is 14 amino acids long. Germline V gives CDR1 LGHNT, CDR2 FRNRAP. J was trimmed by 0 bases and V by 10 bases; bases with no gene match: 6. CDR3 loop: CATALALSYNEQFF. CDR3 nucleotides: TGTGCTACCGCACTAGCGCTCTCCTACAATGAGCAGTTCTTC. The full variable domain, with the rest looked up from reference TRBV12-5 and TRBJ2-1, is DARVTQTPRHKVTEMGQEVTMRCQPILGHNTVFWYRQTMMQGLELLAYFRNRAPLDDSGMPKDRFSAEMPDATLATLKIQPSEPRDSAVYFCATALALSYNEQFFGPGTRLTVL.

The J gene is TRBJ1-2, the V gene TRBV15; 9 positions match TRBD1. V shed 0 bases, J shed 0 bases, and the junction held 2 bases outside the gene matches. CDR1 is LNHNV, CDR2 YYDKDF, per germline (reference sequence). The length of the CDR3 is 16 residues. CDR3 amino acids: CATSRDWTGANYGYTF. CDR3 DNA sequence: TGTGCCACCAGCAGAGATTGGACAGGGGCTAACTATGGCTACACCTTC.

This clonotype was seen a few times. CDR3 sequence (DNA): TGTGCCAGCAGTTTAGGGGGGGGGGTTTCGATCTATGGCTACACCTTC. Translated, it gives CASSLGGGVSIYGYTF. The rearrangement joins TRBV28 to TRBJ1-2; perhaps TRBD1 as D (5 bases). The ends were cut back, 2 bases at V and 4 bases at J, with 17 bases in the middle. The CDR3 runs 16 residues. The germline V gene has CDR1 MDHEN and CDR2 SYDVKM.

This clonotype occurred once. This chain joins TRBV7-2 and TRBJ2-2; 9 positions match TRBD2. The CDR3 runs 17 residues. CDR1 and CDR2 from the germline V gene are SGHTA and FQGNSA. With 5 bases clipped from V and 4 bases from J, the junction kept 11 bases outside the gene matches. The CDR3 reads CASSPRAGAGGTGELFF. CDR3 DNA sequence: TGTGCCAGCAGCCCCCGCGCAGGAGCGGGGGGCACCGGGGAGCTGTTTTTT.

This clonotype was picked up many times. V usage is TRBV4-2 and J usage is TRBJ2-7, with TRBD2 identical over 12 bases. The CDR3 is made up of 16 amino acids. Germline V CDR1 and CDR2: LGHNA, YNFKEQ. After removal of 3 bases from V and 2 bases from J, the junction contained 5 bases not matched to a gene. The CDR3 sequence: CASSHGGLAGPYEQYF. The CDR3, as DNA: TGTGCCAGCAGCCACGGAGGACTAGCGGGACCCTACGAGCAGTACTTC.

This clonotype was detected a few times. This chain joins TRBV10-3 and TRBJ2-7; 8 nucleotides match TRBD1. CDR3 length equals 15 residues. Germline assignment: CDR1 ENHRY and CDR2 SYGVKD. V lost 2 bases and J lost 5; bases outside the gene matches: 8. The DNA of the CDR3 is TGTGCCATCAGTGAGCTTCGAGGACAGGGTGACGAGCAGTACTTC. This gives the protein CAISELRGQGDEQYF.

This clonotype came up a few times. This CDR3 is CASSYAGGATRNEQFF. In DNA, the CDR3 is TGTGCCAGCAGTTACGCAGGAGGGGCCACTAGGAATGAGCAGTTCTTC. The chain is built from TRBV6-6 and TRBJ2-1; possibly TRBD2 for D (6 bases). Between the trimmed V and J ends, which lost 2 bases and 7 bases, there was a span of 18 bases. Germline V gene data show CDR1 as MNHNY and CDR2 as SVGAGI (reference sequence). CDR3 size: 16 residues.

The table lists this clonotype with a few counts. The chain links TRBV7-9 to TRBJ2-7; the D gene is possibly TRBD1 (6 bases). Germline loops: CDR1 SEHNR, CDR2 FQNEAQ (reference sequence). The V end was cut by 7 bases, the J end by 2 bases, with 30 bases between. The CDR3 spans 19 residues. The CDR3 sequence is CASTTVGAGHTLLTYEQYF. The CDR3, as DNA: TGTGCCAGCACCACGGTGGGGGCAGGCCATACCCTTCTAACCTACGAGCAGTACTTC.

This clonotype was observed many times. V and J are TRBV2 and TRBJ2-5, with a weak D call TRBD2 (7 bases). CDR1 is SNHLY, CDR2 FYNNEI, per germline. The CDR3 loop spans 15 amino acids. Trimming shortened V by 6 bases and J by 5 bases, and 19 bases separated the two germline ends. The CDR3 sequence is CASRRGWGGPETQYF. As DNA, the CDR3 is TGTGCCAGCAGAAGGGGTTGGGGGGGGCCGGAGACCCAGTACTTC.

Many counts were recorded for this clonotype. V gene TRBV3-1 combines with J gene TRBJ2-3; D perhaps matches TRBD2 (6 bases). The germline V gene encodes CDR1 LGHDT and CDR2 YNNKEL (reference sequence). The V and J ends lost 1 base and 2 bases respectively, with 10 bases between them. The CDR3 runs 15 residues. CDR3 nucleotide sequence: TGTGCCAGCAGCCAAGGGACTACCAACACAGATACGCAGTATTTT. Translating gives CASSQGTTNTDTQYF.

This clonotype was seen more than once but under ten times. The CDR3 DNA reads as TGCGCCAGCAGCTCACCAGGGACGGAAGCTTTCTTT. Its protein is CASSSPGTEAFF. This chain links TRBV5-1 with TRBJ1-1; possible D gene TRBD1, 5 bases. This CDR3 contains 12 residues. The germline V gene encodes CDR1 SGHRS and CDR2 YFSETQ. Between the trimmed V and J ends, which lost 3 bases and 8 bases, there was a span of 11 bases.

In this sample, this clonotype turned up many times. The chain couples TRBV6-1 to TRBJ2-1, with TRBD2 matching 14 bases. CDR1 and CDR2 from the germline V gene are MNHNS and SASEGT. The CDR3 sequence is 17 residues long. With V trimmed by 5 bases and J by 5 bases, 8 bases remained unmatched. CDR3: CASSPGLAGGEDNEQFF. The CDR3 nucleotides are TGTGCCAGCAGTCCAGGACTAGCGGGAGGTGAAGACAATGAGCAGTTCTTC.

Ten or more counts support this clonotype. This chain uses TRBV27 with TRBJ2-7; D call uncertain. Trimming left V 5 bases short and J 3 bases short, with 11 bases between. The CDR3 length is 13 residues. CDR1 and CDR2 (germline): MNHEY, SMNVEV (reference sequence). The CDR3 here is CASSLTLGYEQYF. The CDR3 coding sequence is TGTGCCAGCAGTCTAACCTTGGGCTACGAGCAGTACTTC.

This clonotype was found a few times. A much larger clone is a single base away; this may be a read error. This rearrangement joins TRBV7-9 to TRBJ2-1; 11 nucleotides align to TRBD2. Germline V CDR1 and CDR2: SEHNR, FQNEAQ (reference sequence). The CDR3 consists of 15 residues. The ends lost 8 bases at V and 5 bases at J; junction bases unmatched: 8. The CDR3 loop is CASSRWTSGHNEQFF. CDR3 sequence (DNA): TGTGCCAGCTCCCGGTGGACTAGCGGGCACAATGAGCAGTTCTTC.

This clonotype was counted many times. The rearrangement joins TRBV6-1 to TRBJ2-1, with 9 bases fitting TRBD1. With 7 bases clipped from V and 7 bases from J, the junction kept 11 bases outside the gene matches. The CDR3 is made up of 15 amino acids. The germline gives CDR1 MNHNS, CDR2 SASEGT. CDR3 protein: CASNDERTGVNEQFF. CDR3 DNA sequence: TGTGCCAGCAATGACGAGAGGACAGGGGTGAATGAGCAGTTCTTC.

This clonotype was observed many times. The chain combines TRBV12-5 with TRBJ2-1, with 8 bases aligning to TRBD2. The CDR3 is 20 residues long. Looked up from germline, CDR1 is LGHNT and CDR2 is FRNRAP. The V segment lost 4 bases and the J segment 7 bases; nucleotides outside the gene matches: 24. Here the CDR3 DNA reads TGTGCTAGTGGTTCGACGGGACAAACCTGGACTAGCCGACGCTATAATGAGCAGTTCTTC. Translated: CASGSTGQTWTSRRYNEQFF.

This clonotype was counted only a few times. The rearrangement joins TRBV7-3 to TRBJ2-5, with 8 bases aligning to TRBD2. The CDR3 consists of 15 residues. Germline V gene sequence: CDR1 SGHTA, CDR2 FQGTGA. V dropped 5 bases and J dropped 5; count of bases not matched to a gene: 10. The CDR3 DNA follows: TGTGCCAGCAGCCCATTCGGGAGGGAGTCTGAGACCCAGTACTTC. Encoded protein: CASSPFGRESETQYF.

The sample holds many counts of this clonotype. V is TRBV5-6 and J is TRBJ1-1; tentative D call: TRBD1 (5 bases). V lost 5 bases, J lost 1 base, and 18 bases lay in between. Germline values: CDR1 SGHDT, CDR2 YYEEEE. CDR3 length equals 16 residues. The CDR3 DNA is TGTGCCAGCAGACGCCGACATACAGGATCGAACACTGAAGCTTTCTTT. This encodes CASRRRHTGSNTEAFF.

This chain connects TRBV18 to TRBJ2-7, with TRBD1 as a possible D gene (5 bases). The CDR3 runs 13 residues. CDR1 is KGHSH and CDR2 is LQKENI in the germline V gene. Trimming removed 4 bases at V and 2 bases at J, with 9 bases between. The CDR3 here is CASSLQGPYEQYV. Written as DNA, the CDR3 is TGTGCCAGCTCACTTCAGGGTCCCTACGAGCAGTACGTC.

At least ten counts were recorded for this clonotype. CDR3 sequence: CASSYRDRERYEQYF. The DNA for the CDR3 is TGTGCCAGCAGCTACCGGGACAGGGAACGCTACGAGCAGTACTTC. The chain has TRBV11-3 and TRBJ2-7; 9 bases match TRBD1. With 4 bases clipped from V and 3 bases from J, the junction kept 7 bases outside the gene matches. The V gene's germline CDR1 is SGHNT and CDR2 YENEEA. The CDR3 contains 15 residues.